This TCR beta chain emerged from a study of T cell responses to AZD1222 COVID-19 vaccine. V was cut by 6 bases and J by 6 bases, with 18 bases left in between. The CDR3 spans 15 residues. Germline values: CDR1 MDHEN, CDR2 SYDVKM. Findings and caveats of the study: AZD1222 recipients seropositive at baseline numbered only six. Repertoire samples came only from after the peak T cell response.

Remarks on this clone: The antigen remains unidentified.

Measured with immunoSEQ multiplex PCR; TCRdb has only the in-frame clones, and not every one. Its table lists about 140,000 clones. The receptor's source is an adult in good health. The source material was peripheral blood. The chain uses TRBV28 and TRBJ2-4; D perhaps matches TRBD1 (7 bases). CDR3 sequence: CASSPPDREVNIQYF. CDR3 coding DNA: TGTGCCAGCAGCCCACCCGACAGGGAGGTAAACATTCAGTACTTC.